These 18 T cell receptor beta chains were all obtained from the same sample, sequenced in a study. TCRdb redid the calling of the RT-PCR reads with MiXCR, one entry per CDR3 protein. The sample has almost 700,000 distinct CDR3 sequences; 14% are singletons. Sequenced input: memory CD4+ T cells from blood. These receptors were collected from a female donor in good health, serving as a healthy control.

The gene calls are TRBV7-6 and TRBJ1-2, with D uncertain. The CDR3 has 13 residues. Trimming shortened V by 1 base and J by 2 bases, and 5 bases separated the two germline ends. Germline values: CDR1 SGHVS, CDR2 FNYEAQ. CDR3 DNA sequence: TGTGCCAGCAGCTTAGAGGAGAACTATGGCTACACCTTC. This gives the protein CASSLEENYGYTF. The full variable domain, in which reference TRBV7-6 and TRBJ1-2 provide the parts outside the CDR3, is GAGVSQSPRYKVTKRGQDVALRCDPISGHVSLYWYRQALGQGPEFLTYFNYEAQQDKSGLPNDRFSAERPEGSISTLTIQRTEQRDSAMYRCASSLEENYGYTFGSGTRLTVV.

V is TRBV3-1 and J is TRBJ2-5; TRBD1 agrees at 8 bases. The germline V gene encodes CDR1 LGHDT and CDR2 YNNKEL (reference sequence). The CDR3 is 15 residues long. V gave up 6 bases and J gave up 5 bases; unmatched junction bases: 11. CDR3 residues: CASRPTGQGGETQYF. The CDR3 DNA sequence: TGTGCCAGCAGGCCTACCGGACAGGGAGGCGAGACCCAGTACTTC.

The chain links TRBV5-6 to TRBJ1-5; 9 bases match TRBD1. The CDR3 is made up of 15 amino acids. The trim removed 4 bases at V and 5 bases at J, leaving 7 bases unmatched. Germline assignment: CDR1 SGHDT and CDR2 YYEEEE. DNA for the CDR3: TGTGCCAGCAGCCATTTTTGGACAGGGGATCAGCCCCAGCATTTT. Protein sequence: CASSHFWTGDQPQHF.

The V and J genes are TRBV7-2 and TRBJ1-1; possibly TRBD1 for D (5 bases). This CDR3 is built from 14 residues. Trimming shortened V by 1 base and J by 6 bases, and 12 bases separated the two germline ends. CDR1 and CDR2 (germline): SGHTA, FQGNSA. The CDR3 loop reads CASSLGGQTPEAFF. The CDR3 DNA sequence: TGTGCCAGCAGCTTAGGCGGACAAACCCCTGAAGCTTTCTTT. The whole variable domain, filled in from reference TRBV7-2 and TRBJ1-1, reads GAGVSQSPSNKVTEKGKDVELRCDPISGHTALYWYRQSLGQGLEFLIYFQGNSAPDKSGLPSDRFSAERTGGSVSTLTIQRTQQEDSAVYLCASSLGGQTPEAFFGQGTRLTVV.

This clonotype has more than one count but fewer than ten. The CDR3 loop reads CASSEWEVGAITMKQFF. CDR3 nucleotide sequence: TGTGCCAGCAGTGAGTGGGAGGTAGGGGCCATAACAATGAAGCAGTTCTTC. V and J are TRBV6-1 and TRBJ2-1; TRBD2 might be the D (6 bases). V lost 3 bases, J lost 11 bases, and 26 bases lay in between. Per the germline V gene, CDR1 is MNHNS and CDR2 is SASEGT. The CDR3 is 17 residues long.

This clonotype has a count of ten or more. The chain is built from TRBV7-8 and TRBJ2-7, with 9 bases aligning to TRBD2. The CDR3 sequence is 16 residues long. Trimming cost V 5 bases and J 3 bases; bases outside gene matches: 11. Germline CDR1 reads SGHVS; CDR2 reads FQNEAQ. CDR3 amino acids: CASSRTGTSSGYEQYF. Written as DNA, the CDR3 is TGTGCCAGCAGCCGGACGGGGACTAGCTCTGGCTACGAGCAGTACTTC.

This chain links TRBV18 with TRBJ2-7; 7 nucleotides match TRBD1. The CDR3 contains 15 residues. V gave up 0 bases and J gave up 2 bases; unmatched junction bases: 4. Germline V gene sequence: CDR1 KGHSH, CDR2 LQKENI. The CDR3 nucleotides read TGTGCCAGCTCACCACCACAGGGGACCACCTACGAGCAGTACTTC. Protein: CASSPPQGTTYEQYF.

Ten or more counts support this clonotype. The chain is built from TRBV7-2 and TRBJ1-1, with no clear D. V lost 5 bases and J lost 6, with 7 bases in between. Germline V gene sequence: CDR1 SGHTA, CDR2 FQGNSA. The CDR3 length is 11 residues. The DNA of the CDR3 is TGTGCCAGCAGCGTAACGTCTGAAGCTTTCTTT. Translation gives CASSVTSEAFF. Complete variable domain (other parts from reference TRBV7-2 and TRBJ1-1): GAGVSQSPSNKVTEKGKDVELRCDPISGHTALYWYRQSLGQGLEFLIYFQGNSAPDKSGLPSDRFSAERTGGSVSTLTIQRTQQEDSAVYLCASSVTSEAFFGQGTRLTVV.

The sample holds a few counts of this clonotype. The CDR3 loop reads CASRPRGLMNTEAFF. As DNA, the CDR3 is TGTGCCAGCAGACCGAGGGGGCTTATGAACACTGAAGCTTTCTTT. This chain links TRBV27 with TRBJ1-1; 7 bases are a match to TRBD1. Germline V gives CDR1 MNHEY, CDR2 SMNVEV (reference sequence). With V trimmed by 6 bases and J by 0 bases, 7 bases remained unmatched. This CDR3 has 15 residues.

There are many counts of this clonotype. V gene TRBV12-3 or TRBV12-4 combines with J gene TRBJ2-5; D might be TRBD1 (5 bases). CDR3 length equals 12 residues. V lost 6 bases, J lost 5 bases, and 10 bases lay in between. The CDR3: CASSLGRETQYF. The CDR3 DNA sequence: TGTGCCAGCAGCTTGGGGCGGGAGACCCAGTACTTC.

Ten or more counts support this clonotype. In DNA form, the CDR3 reads TGCAGTGCTACCGGGAGAAACCTGAACACCGGGGAGCTGTTTTTT. Residues: CSATGRNLNTGELFF. The genes are TRBV20-1 and TRBJ2-2; a possible D gene is TRBD2 (6 bases). CDR1 and CDR2 from the germline V gene are DFQATT and SNEGSKA (reference sequence). V was shortened by 4 bases and J by 1 base, with 13 bases between the two germline ends. The CDR3 contains 15 residues.

This clonotype was counted only a few times. This rearrangement joins TRBV2 to TRBJ1-1; D remains unclear. The CDR3 has 12 residues. Germline values: CDR1 SNHLY, CDR2 FYNNEI. V was trimmed by 8 bases and J by 0 bases, leaving 7 bases between them. The CDR3 nucleotides read TGTGCCAGCGGACTGCTGAACACTGAAGCTTTCTTT. Encoded protein: CASGLLNTEAFF.

The genes are TRBV7-2 and TRBJ2-7; 9 nucleotides align to TRBD2. This CDR3 is 14 amino acids long. V dropped 6 bases and J dropped 5; count of bases not matched to a gene: 8. Germline V gene sequence: CDR1 SGHTA, CDR2 FQGNSA. The CDR3 nucleotides are TGTGCCAGCAGTCCTACTAGCGGGCCTAACGAGCAGTACTTC. Translating gives CASSPTSGPNEQYF.

The table lists this clonotype with many counts. V is TRBV27 and J is TRBJ2-7, with D possibly matching TRBD2 (6 bases). The V and J ends lost 5 bases and 4 bases respectively, with 15 bases between them. The CDR3 covers 14 residues. CDR1 is MNHEY and CDR2 is SMNVEV in the germline V gene (reference sequence). The CDR3 loop is CASSRRLGAYEQYF. As DNA, the CDR3 is TGTGCCAGCAGTCGCCGACTAGGGGCTTACGAGCAGTACTTC.

This clonotype was found a few times. V usage is TRBV12-5 and J usage is TRBJ1-1; D gene unclear. The CDR3 runs to 13 residues. V was pared by 1 base and J by 8 bases, with 11 bases between. Germline-derived CDR1 and CDR2 are LGHNT and FRNRAP. CDR3 sequence (DNA): TGTGCTAGTGGTTTGGATGGTCGGTCGGAAGCTTTCTTT. It is translated as CASGLDGRSEAFF.

CDR3 in DNA: TGTGCCAGCAGCCCCCGGCAGGGTGGGTACGAGCAGTACTTC. Its protein is CASSPRQGGYEQYF. The chain uses TRBV7-9 and TRBJ2-7; D might be TRBD1 (5 bases). V gave up 5 bases and J gave up 4 bases, with 15 bases separating them. This CDR3 spans 14 amino acids. Germline V gene lookup returns CDR1 SEHNR and CDR2 FQNEAQ (reference sequence).

This clonotype has a handful of counts. The chain carries TRBV18 and TRBJ2-5; D may be TRBD2 (6 bases). Trimming removed 6 bases from V and 5 bases from J, with 16 bases in between. The CDR3 runs 14 residues. Germline V gives CDR1 KGHSH, CDR2 LQKENI. CDR3 in amino acids: CASSPLTGVETQYF. The CDR3 region has the DNA TGTGCCAGCTCCCCTTTGACGGGAGTGGAGACCCAGTACTTC.

This clonotype occurred a few times. J is TRBJ2-7 and V is TRBV5-1; TRBD2 matches 8 bases. In germline, CDR1 is SGHRS, CDR2 YFSETQ. Germline trimming cut 1 base from V and 4 bases from J; bases unmatched to any gene: 7. This CDR3 is 15 amino acids long. The CDR3 sequence: CASSLIAGGEYEQYF. The CDR3 bases are TGCGCCAGCAGCTTGATTGCGGGGGGCGAGTACGAGCAGTACTTC.